The clone carrying this T cell receptor (beta chain) was seen at least ten times. The antigen is not known. Time point meaning: healthy volunteer bleed at 2 weeks. Before extraction, the whole blood was not fractionated, and total RNA was taken from it. The sample comes from a study of human T cells and chemical hapten exposure. Whole-study context: TCR yields per sample varied mostly from small pooled library volume differences.

The library tagged each cDNA molecule with unique molecular identifiers. Under the authors' procedure: A per-sample median of approximately 100,000 TCRs was observed, with a range of roughly 20,000 to 690,600. Via MiXCR, TCRdb re-called the RACE reads, giving one row per CDR3 protein. The V and J calls follow TCRdb's processing rather than the paper's. The data show around 130,000 distinct CDR3 sequences, roughly 9% seen once. Study conclusions and caveats: There was no change with DPC sensitization in TCRs above 1 in 1000 frequency.

Sample: whole blood. This TCR came from a male donor in good health. Some clones in this sample may be carry-over from other donors' samples.

CDR3 DNA: TGTGCCAGCAGCCGTAGGGGGCAGACAGATACGCAGTATTTT. Protein product: CASSRRGQTDTQYF. The rearrangement uses TRBV4-2 and TRBJ2-3, with TRBD1 matching over 7 bases. With 4 bases clipped from V and 3 bases from J, the junction kept 4 bases outside the gene matches. CDR1 and CDR2 from the germline V gene are LGHNA and YNFKEQ. The CDR3 loop spans 14 amino acids.